This T cell receptor (beta chain) appears in the sequencing data of a study of blood T cells in healthy people across ages. The study's findings and limits: Compared with aged donors, long-lived donors showed fewer expanded clones, suggesting selection.

Of note for this clonotype: Its antigen is undetermined.

The germline V gene encodes CDR1 LGHDT and CDR2 YNNKEL (reference sequence). V was shortened by 0 bases and J by 2 bases, with 7 bases between the two germline ends. CDR3 size: 15 residues. Each donor was a healthy Caucasian individual from Russia, aged roughly 6 to 95. The second PCR ran about 6 to 11 cycles with a sample-barcoded 5' primer and J-beta primers. A template-switch adaptor that had 12 random nucleotides put a tag on each cDNA molecule. Any given sample supplied a minimum of 3 million CDR3-containing paired-end reads. TCRdb independently ran MiXCR on the 5' RACE reads; one entry per CDR3 protein. The sample includes about 1,400,000 distinct CDR3 sequences, around 59% of them seen just once.

The chain has TRBV3-1 and TRBJ2-2; D uncertain. The receptor comes from a man between 18 and 35 years old in good health. Sequencing was performed on blood. CDR3 residues: CASSQDRANTGELFF. The CDR3 nucleotides are TGTGCCAGCAGCCAAGATCGGGCCAACACCGGGGAGCTGTTTTTT.